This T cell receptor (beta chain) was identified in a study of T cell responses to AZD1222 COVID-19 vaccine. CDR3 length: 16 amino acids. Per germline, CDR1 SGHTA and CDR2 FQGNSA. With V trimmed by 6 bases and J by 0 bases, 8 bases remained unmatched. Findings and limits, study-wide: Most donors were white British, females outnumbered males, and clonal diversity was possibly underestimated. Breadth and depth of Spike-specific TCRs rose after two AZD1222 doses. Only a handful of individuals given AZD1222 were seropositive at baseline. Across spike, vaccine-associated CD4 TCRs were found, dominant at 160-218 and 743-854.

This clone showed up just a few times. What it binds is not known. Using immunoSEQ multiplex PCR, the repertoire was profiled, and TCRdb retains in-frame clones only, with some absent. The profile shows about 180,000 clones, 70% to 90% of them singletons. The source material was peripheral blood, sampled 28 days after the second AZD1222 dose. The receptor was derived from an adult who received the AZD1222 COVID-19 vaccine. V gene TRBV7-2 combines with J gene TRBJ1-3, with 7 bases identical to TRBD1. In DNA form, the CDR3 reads TGTGCCAGCAGTCCAAATCAGGGGGACTCTGGAAACACCATATATTTT. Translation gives CASSPNQGDSGNTIYF.